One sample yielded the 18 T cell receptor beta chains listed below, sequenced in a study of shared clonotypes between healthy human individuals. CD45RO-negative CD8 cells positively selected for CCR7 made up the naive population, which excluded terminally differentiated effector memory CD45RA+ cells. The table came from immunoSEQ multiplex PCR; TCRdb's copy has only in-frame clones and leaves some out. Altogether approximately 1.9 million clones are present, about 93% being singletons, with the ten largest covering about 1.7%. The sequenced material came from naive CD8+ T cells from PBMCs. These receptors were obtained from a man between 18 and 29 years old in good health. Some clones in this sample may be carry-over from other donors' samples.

CDR3 coding DNA: TGCGCCAGCAGCTTGGAGGGGGGCAGATCCTACGAGCAGTACTTC. Translation: CASSLEGGRSYEQYF. The V call is TRBV5-1, the J call TRBJ2-7; perhaps D is TRBD1 or TRBD2 (6 bases each). The V end lost 0 bases, the J end lost 1 base, and 11 bases lay between the germline ends. CDR3 length: 15 amino acids. Per germline, CDR1 SGHRS and CDR2 YFSETQ.

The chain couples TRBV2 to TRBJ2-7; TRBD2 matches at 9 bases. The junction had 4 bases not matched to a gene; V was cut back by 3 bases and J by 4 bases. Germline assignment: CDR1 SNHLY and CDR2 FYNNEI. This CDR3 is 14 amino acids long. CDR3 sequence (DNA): TGTGCCAGCAGTGAGGCTAGCGGGGAATACGAGCAGTACTTC. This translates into CASSEASGEYEQYF.

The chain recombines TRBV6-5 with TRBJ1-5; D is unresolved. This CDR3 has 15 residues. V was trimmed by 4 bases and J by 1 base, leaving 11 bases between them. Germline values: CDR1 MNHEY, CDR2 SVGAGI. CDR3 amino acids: CASSLFSGSNQPQHF. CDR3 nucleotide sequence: TGTGCCAGCAGTTTATTTTCTGGGAGCAATCAGCCCCAGCATTTT.

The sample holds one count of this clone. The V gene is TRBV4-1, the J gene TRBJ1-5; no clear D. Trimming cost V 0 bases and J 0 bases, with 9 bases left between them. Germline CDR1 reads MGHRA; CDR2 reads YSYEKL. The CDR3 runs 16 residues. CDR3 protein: CASSQEGLDSNQPQHF. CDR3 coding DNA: TGCGCCAGCAGCCAAGAGGGCCTCGATAGCAATCAGCCCCAGCATTTT.

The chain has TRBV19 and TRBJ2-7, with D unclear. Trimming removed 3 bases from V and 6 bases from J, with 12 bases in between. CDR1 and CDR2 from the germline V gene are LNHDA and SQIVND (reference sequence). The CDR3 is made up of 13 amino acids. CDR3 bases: TGTGCCAGTAGTATTGATGGTTTCCCCGAGCAGTACTTC. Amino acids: CASSIDGFPEQYF.

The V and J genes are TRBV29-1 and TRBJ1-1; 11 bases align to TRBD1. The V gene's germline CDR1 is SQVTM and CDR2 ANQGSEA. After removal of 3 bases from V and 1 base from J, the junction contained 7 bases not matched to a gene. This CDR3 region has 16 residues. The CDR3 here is CSVDADRGLTNTEAFF. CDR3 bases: TGCAGCGTTGACGCGGACAGGGGGCTTACGAACACTGAAGCTTTCTTT.

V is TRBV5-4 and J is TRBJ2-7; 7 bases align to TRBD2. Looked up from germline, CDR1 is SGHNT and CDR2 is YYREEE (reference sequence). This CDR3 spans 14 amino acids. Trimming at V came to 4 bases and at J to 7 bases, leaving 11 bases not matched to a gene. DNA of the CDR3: TGTGCCAGCAGCCCGTGGGGGAGGGACCAAGAGCAGTACTTC. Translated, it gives CASSPWGRDQEQYF.

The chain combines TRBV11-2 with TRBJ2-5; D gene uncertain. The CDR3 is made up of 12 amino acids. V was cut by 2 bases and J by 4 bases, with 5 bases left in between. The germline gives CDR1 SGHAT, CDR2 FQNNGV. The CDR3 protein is CASSLTPETQYF. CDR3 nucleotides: TGTGCCAGCAGCTTAACTCCAGAGACCCAGTACTTC. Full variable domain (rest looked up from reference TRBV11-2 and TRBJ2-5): EAGVAQSPRYKIIEKRQSVAFWCNPISGHATLYWYQQILGQGPKLLIQFQNNGVVDDSQLPKDRFSAERLKGVDSTLKIQPAKLEDSAVYLCASSLTPETQYFGPGTRLLVL.

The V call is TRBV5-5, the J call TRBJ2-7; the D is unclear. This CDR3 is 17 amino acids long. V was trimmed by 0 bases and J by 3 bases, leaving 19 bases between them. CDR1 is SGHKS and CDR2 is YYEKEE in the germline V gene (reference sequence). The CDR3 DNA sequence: TGTGCCAGCAGCTTGGTTTTGCTTTATACTCAAGTCTACGAGCAGTACTTC. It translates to CASSLVLLYTQVYEQYF.

CDR3 loop: CASSSGPLLGYTF. The CDR3 DNA reads TGTGCCAGCAGTTCAGGCCCTCTGTTAGGCTACACCTTC. The rearrangement uses TRBV6-5 and TRBJ1-2, with unresolved D. Germline V gives CDR1 MNHEY, CDR2 SVGAGI. The CDR3 consists of 13 residues. V was trimmed by 4 bases and J by 8 bases, leaving 14 bases between them.

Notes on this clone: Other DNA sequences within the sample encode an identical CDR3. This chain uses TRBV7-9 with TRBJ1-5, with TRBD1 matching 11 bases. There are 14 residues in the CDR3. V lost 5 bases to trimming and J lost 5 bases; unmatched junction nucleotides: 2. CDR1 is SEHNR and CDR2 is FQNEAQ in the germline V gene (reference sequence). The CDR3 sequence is CASSGTGGYQPQHF. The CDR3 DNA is TGTGCCAGCAGCGGGACAGGGGGGTATCAGCCCCAGCATTTT.

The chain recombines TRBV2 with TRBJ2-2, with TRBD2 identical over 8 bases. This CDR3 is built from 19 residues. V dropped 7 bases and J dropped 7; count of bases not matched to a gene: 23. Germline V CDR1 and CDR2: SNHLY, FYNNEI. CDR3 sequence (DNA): TGTGCCAGCACCAGAACTGAGATTGCGACTAGCGTGATTTTCGGGGAGCTGTTTTTT. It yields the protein CASTRTEIATSVIFGELFF.

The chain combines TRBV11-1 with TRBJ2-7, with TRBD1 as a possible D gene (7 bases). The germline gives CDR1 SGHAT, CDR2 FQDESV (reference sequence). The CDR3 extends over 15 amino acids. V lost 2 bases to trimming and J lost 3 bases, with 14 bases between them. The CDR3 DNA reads TGTGCCAGCAGCTTACTTCAGGGGGGACGCTACGAGCAGTACTTC. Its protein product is CASSLLQGGRYEQYF.

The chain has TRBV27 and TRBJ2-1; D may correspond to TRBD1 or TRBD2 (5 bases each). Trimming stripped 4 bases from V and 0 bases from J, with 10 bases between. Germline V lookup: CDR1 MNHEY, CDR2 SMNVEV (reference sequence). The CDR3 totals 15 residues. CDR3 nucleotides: TGTGCCAGCAGTTCTGGGACCTACTCCTACAATGAGCAGTTCTTC. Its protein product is CASSSGTYSYNEQFF.

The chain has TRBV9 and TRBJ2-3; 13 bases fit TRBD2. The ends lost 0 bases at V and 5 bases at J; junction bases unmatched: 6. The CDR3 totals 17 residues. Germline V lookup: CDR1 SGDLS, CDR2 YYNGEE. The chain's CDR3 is CASSVAGTSGVQDTQYF. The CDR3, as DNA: TGTGCCAGCAGCGTAGCTGGGACTAGCGGGGTCCAAGATACGCAGTATTTT.

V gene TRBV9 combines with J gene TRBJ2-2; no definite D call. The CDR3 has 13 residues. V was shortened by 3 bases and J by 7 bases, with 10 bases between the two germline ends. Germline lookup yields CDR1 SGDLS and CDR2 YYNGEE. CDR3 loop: CASSAALIGELFF. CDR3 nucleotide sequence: TGTGCCAGCAGCGCAGCCCTAATCGGGGAGCTGTTTTTT.

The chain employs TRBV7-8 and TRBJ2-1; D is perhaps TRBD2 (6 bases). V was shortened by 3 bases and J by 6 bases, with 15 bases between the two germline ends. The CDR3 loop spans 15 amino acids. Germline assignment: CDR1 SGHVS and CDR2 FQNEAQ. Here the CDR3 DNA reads TGTGCCAGCAGCTTCGGAACTAGCCCCTCCAATGAGCAGTTCTTC. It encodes CASSFGTSPSNEQFF.

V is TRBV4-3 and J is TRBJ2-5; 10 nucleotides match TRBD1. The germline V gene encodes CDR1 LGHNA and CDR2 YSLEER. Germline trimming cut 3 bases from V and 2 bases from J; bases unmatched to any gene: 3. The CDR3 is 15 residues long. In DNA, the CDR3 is TGCGCCAGCAGCCACGGGACAGGGGCACAAGAGACCCAGTACTTC. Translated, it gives CASSHGTGAQETQYF.